This T cell receptor beta chain is from a study of T-cell reconstitution after alpha-beta-depleted transplantation in children. Study-wide results and limits: At around two months after transplant, the alpha-beta T cells were reportedly derived from several hundred expanded clones that came from non-depleted graft cells. High day-60 TCRbeta diversity in some patients came from surviving recipient T cells and thymic progenitors. T-cell counts and diversity were attributed mostly to newly produced T cells one year after transplant.

This clonotype was detected many times. Antigen specificity is unknown. Unique molecular identifiers were built into the TCRbeta library. TCRdb fed the PCR reads into MiXCR, producing one record per CDR3 protein. Among 900,000 or so distinct CDR3 sequences listed, around 17% were seen once. Trimming removed 2 bases at V and 4 bases at J, with 9 bases between. The CDR3 runs to 13 residues. The sample here was PBMCs, mostly from graft donor cells, taken 360 days after TCRalphabeta/CD19-depleted stem cell transplant. The sequence was obtained from a male patient aged 10 to 17 who had a stem cell transplant for acute lymphoblastic leukemia, so the T cells may come from the graft donor. The chain has TRBV12-3 or TRBV12-4 and TRBJ2-7, with TRBD1 as a possible D gene (5 bases). The CDR3 protein is CASSLRRVYEQYF. The DNA of the CDR3 is TGTGCCAGCAGTTTACGCAGGGTTTACGAGCAGTACTTC.